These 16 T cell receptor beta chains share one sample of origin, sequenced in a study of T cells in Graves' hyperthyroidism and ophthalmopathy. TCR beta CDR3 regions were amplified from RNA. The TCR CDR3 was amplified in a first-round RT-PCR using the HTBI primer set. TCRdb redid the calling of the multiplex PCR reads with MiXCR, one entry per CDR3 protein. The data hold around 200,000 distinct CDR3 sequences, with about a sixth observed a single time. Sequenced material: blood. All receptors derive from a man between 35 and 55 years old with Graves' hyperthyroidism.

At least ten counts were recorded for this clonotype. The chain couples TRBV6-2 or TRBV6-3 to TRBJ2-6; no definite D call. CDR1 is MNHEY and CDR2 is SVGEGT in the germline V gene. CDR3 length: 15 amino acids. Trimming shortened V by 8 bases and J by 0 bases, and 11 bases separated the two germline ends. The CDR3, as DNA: TGTGCCAGCGCCGGCGGTGACTCTGGGGCCAACGTCCTGACTTTC. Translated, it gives CASAGGDSGANVLTF.

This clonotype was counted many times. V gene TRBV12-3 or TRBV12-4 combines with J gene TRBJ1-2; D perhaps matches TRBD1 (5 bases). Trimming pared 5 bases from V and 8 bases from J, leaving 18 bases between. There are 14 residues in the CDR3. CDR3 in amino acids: CASSNIRGRGGYTF. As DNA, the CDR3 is TGTGCCAGCAGTAACATTCGGGGACGCGGCGGCTACACCTTC.

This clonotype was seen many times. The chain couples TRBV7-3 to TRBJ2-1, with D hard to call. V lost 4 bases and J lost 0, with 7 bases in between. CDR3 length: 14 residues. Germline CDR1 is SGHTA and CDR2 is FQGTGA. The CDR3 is CASSSTSSYNEQFF. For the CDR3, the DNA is TGTGCCAGCAGCTCCACAAGCTCCTACAATGAGCAGTTCTTC. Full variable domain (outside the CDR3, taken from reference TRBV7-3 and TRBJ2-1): GAGVSQTPSNKVTEKGKYVELRCDPISGHTALYWYRQSLGQGPEFLIYFQGTGAADDSGLPNDRFFAVRPEGSVSTLKIQRTERGDSAVYLCASSSTSSYNEQFFGPGTRLTVL.

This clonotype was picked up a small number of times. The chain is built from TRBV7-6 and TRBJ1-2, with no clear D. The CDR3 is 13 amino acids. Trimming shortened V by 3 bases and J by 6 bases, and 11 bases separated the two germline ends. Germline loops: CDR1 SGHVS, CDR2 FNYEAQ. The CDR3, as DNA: TGTGCCAGCAGCTTGGTACAGAGCGATGGCTACACCTTC. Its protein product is CASSLVQSDGYTF.

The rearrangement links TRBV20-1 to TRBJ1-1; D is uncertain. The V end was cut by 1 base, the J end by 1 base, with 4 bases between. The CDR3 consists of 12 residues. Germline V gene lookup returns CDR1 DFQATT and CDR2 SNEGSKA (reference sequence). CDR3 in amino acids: CSARVTNTEAFF. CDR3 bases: TGCAGTGCTAGAGTAACGAACACTGAAGCTTTCTTT.

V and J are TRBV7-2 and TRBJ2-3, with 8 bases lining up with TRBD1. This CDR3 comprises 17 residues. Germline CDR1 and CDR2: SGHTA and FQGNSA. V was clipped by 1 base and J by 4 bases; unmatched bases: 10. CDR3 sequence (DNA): TGTGCCAGCAGCTTAGTAGGGAGGACAGGGTCCGCAGATACGCAGTATTTT. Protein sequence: CASSLVGRTGSADTQYF. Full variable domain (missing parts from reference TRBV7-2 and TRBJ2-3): GAGVSQSPSNKVTEKGKDVELRCDPISGHTALYWYRQSLGQGLEFLIYFQGNSAPDKSGLPSDRFSAERTGGSVSTLTIQRTQQEDSAVYLCASSLVGRTGSADTQYFGPGTRLTVL.

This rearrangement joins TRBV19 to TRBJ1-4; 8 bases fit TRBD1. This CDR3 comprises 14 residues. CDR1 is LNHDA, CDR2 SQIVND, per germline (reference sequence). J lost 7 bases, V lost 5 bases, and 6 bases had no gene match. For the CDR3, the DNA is TGTGCCAGTAGTTCCGACAGGGGAGTTGAAAAACTGTTTTTT. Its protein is CASSSDRGVEKLFF. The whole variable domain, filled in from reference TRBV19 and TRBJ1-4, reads DGGITQSPKYLFRKEGQNVTLSCEQNLNHDAMYWYRQDPGQGLRLIYYSQIVNDFQKGDIAEGYSVSREKKESFPLTVTSAQKNPTAFYLCASSSDRGVEKLFFGSGTQLSVL.

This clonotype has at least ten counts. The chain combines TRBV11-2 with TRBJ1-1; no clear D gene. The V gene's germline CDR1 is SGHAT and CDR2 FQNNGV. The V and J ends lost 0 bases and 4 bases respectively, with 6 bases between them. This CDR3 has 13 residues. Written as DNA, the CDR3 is TGTGCCAGCAGCTTAGAATTGCCCACTGAAGCTTTCTTT. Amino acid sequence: CASSLELPTEAFF. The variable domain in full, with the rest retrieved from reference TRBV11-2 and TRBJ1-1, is EAGVAQSPRYKIIEKRQSVAFWCNPISGHATLYWYQQILGQGPKLLIQFQNNGVVDDSQLPKDRFSAERLKGVDSTLKIQPAKLEDSAVYLCASSLELPTEAFFGQGTRLTVV.

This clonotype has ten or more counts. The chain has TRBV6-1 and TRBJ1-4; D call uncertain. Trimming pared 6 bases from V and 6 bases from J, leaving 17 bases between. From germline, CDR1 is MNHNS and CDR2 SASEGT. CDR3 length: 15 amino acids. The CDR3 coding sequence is TGTGCCAGCAGAGCCCTCCGGGTAGGACATGAAAAACTGTTTTTT. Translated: CASRALRVGHEKLFF.

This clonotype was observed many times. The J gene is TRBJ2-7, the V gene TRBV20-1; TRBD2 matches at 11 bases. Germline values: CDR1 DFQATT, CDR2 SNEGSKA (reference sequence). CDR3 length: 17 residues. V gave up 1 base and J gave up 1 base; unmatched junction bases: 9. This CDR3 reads CSARAVGTSGGSYEQYF. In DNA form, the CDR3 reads TGCAGTGCTAGAGCGGTGGGAACTAGCGGGGGATCCTACGAGCAGTACTTC.

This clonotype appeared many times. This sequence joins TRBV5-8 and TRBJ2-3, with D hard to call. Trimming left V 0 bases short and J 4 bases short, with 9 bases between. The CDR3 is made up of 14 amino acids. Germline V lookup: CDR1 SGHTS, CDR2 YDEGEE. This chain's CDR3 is CASSLEGPPDTQYF. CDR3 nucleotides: TGTGCCAGCAGCTTGGAGGGCCCCCCAGATACGCAGTATTTT.

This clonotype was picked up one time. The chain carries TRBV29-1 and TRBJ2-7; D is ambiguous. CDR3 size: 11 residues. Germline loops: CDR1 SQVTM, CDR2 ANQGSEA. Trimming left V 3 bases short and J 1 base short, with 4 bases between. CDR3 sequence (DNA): TGCAGCGTTGAGTGGTCCTACGAGCAGTACTTC. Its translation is CSVEWSYEQYF.

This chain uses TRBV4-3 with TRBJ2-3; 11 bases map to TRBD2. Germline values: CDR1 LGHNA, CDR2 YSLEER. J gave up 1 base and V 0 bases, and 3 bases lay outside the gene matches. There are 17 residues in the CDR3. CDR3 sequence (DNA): TGCGCCAGCAGCCAAGATCCGACTAGCGGGGGCACAGATACGCAGTATTTT. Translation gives CASSQDPTSGGTDTQYF.

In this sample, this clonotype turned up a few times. The CDR3 protein is CSARKAGQQETQYF. As DNA, the CDR3 is TGCAGTGCTAGGAAGGCGGGCCAACAAGAGACCCAGTACTTC. V and J are TRBV20-1 and TRBJ2-5; D might be TRBD2 (5 bases). The CDR3 has 14 amino acids. Germline V gene data show CDR1 as DFQATT and CDR2 as SNEGSKA (reference sequence). V shed 3 bases and J shed 2 bases, with 13 bases lying between them.

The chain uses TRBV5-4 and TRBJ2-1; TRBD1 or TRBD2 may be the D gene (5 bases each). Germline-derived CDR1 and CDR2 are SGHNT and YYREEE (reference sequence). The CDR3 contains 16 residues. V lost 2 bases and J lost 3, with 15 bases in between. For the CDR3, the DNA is TGTGCCAGCAGCTTTCGGGCCGGGACGCACTACAATGAGCAGTTCTTC. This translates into CASSFRAGTHYNEQFF.

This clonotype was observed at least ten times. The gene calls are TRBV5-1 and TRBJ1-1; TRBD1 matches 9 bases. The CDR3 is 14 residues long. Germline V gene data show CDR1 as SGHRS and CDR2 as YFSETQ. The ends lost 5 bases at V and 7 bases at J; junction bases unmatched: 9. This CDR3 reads CASRKTGGGSEAFF. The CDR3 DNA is TGCGCCAGCAGAAAAACAGGGGGCGGCAGTGAAGCTTTCTTT.